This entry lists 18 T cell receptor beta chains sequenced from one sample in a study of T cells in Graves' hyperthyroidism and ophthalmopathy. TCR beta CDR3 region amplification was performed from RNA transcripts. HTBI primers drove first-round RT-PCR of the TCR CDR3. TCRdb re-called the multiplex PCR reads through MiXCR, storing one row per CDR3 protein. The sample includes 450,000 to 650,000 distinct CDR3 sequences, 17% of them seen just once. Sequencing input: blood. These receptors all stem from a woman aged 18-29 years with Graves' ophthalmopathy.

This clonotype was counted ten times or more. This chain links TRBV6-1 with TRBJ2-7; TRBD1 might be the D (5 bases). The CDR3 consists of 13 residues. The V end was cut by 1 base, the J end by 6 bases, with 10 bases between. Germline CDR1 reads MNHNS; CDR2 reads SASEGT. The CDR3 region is CASSEGGAVEQYF. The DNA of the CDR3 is TGTGCCAGCAGTGAAGGTGGGGCCGTCGAGCAGTACTTC.

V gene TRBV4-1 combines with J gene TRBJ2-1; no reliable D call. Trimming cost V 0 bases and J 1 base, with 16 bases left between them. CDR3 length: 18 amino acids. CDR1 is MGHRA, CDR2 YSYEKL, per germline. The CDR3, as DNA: TGCGCCAGCAGCCAAGAATTCCGGGTGTGGGTGTCCTACAATGAGCAGTTCTTC. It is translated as CASSQEFRVWVSYNEQFF.

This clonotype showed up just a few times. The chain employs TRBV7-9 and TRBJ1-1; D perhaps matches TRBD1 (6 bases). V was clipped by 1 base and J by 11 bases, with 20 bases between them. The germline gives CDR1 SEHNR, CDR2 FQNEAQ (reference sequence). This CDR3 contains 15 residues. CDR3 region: CASSLGFRGYEGAFF. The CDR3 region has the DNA TGTGCCAGCAGCTTAGGGTTTAGGGGGTATGAGGGGGCTTTCTTT.

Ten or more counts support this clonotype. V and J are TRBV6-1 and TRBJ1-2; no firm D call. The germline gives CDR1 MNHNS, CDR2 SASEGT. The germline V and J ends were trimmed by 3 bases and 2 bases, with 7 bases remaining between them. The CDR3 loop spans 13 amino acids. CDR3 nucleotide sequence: TGTGCCAGCAGTGATACGGGAAACTATGGCTACACCTTC. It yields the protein CASSDTGNYGYTF.

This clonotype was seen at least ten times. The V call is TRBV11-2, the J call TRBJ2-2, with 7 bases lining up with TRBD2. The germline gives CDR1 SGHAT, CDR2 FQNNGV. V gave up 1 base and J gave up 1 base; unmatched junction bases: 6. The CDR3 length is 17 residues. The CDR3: CASSLGRQRGNTGELFF. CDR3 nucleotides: TGTGCCAGCAGCTTAGGTCGCCAGCGGGGGAACACCGGGGAGCTGTTTTTT.

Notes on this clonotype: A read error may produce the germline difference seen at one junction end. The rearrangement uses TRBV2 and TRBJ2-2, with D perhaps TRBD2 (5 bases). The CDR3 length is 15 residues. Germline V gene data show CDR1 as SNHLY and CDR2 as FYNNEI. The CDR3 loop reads CAGSEEGTPGGELFF. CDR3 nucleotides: TGTGCCGGCAGTGAAGAGGGAACACCGGGCGGTGAGCTGTTTTTT.

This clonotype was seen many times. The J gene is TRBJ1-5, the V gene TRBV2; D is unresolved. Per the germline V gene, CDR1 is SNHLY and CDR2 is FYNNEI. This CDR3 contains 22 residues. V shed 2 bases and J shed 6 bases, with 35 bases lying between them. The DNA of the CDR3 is TGTGCCAGCAGTGAACACTCTCTTTGGATCGCACTCCCACCTTACTTTTCTCAGCCCCAGCATTTT. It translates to CASSEHSLWIALPPYFSQPQHF.

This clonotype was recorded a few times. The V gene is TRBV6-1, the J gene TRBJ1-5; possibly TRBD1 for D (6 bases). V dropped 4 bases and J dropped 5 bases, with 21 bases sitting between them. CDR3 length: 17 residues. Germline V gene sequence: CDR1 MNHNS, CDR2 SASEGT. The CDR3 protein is CASSVSRGAVSDQPQHF. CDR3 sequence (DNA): TGTGCCAGCAGTGTGTCGAGGGGGGCTGTATCGGATCAGCCCCAGCATTTT.

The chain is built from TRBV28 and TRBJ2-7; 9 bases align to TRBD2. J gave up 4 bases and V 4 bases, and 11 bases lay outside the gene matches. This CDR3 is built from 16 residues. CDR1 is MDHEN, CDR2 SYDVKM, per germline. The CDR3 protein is CASSYSMGLAGYEQYF. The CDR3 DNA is TGTGCCAGCAGTTACTCGATGGGGCTAGCGGGGTACGAGCAGTACTTC.

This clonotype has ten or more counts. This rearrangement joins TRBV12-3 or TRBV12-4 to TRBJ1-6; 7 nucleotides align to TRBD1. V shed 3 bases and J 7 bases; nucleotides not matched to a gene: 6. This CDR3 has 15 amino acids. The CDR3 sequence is CASSFGDSPNSPLHF. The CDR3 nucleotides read TGTGCCAGCAGTTTCGGGGACAGTCCAAATTCACCCCTCCACTTT.

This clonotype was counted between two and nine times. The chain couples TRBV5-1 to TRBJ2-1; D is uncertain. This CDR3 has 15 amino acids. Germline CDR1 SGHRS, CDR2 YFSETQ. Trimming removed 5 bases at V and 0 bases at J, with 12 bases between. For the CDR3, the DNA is TGCGCCAGCAGTCGAACCCCGAGCTCCTACAATGAGCAGTTCTTC. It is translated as CASSRTPSSYNEQFF.

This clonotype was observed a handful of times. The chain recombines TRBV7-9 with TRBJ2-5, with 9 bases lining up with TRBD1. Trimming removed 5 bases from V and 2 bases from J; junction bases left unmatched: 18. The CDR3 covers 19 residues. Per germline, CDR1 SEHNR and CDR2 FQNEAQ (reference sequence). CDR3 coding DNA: TGTGCCAGCAGCCATCCACGGACAGGGGTTACCCTATATCAAGAGACCCAGTACTTC. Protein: CASSHPRTGVTLYQETQYF.

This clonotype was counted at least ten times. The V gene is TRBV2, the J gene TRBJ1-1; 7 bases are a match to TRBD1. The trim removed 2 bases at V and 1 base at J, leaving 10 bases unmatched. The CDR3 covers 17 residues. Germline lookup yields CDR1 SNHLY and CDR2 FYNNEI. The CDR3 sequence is CASSERTGRMGNTEAFF. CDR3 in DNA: TGTGCCAGCAGTGAAAGGACAGGCCGAATGGGGAACACTGAAGCTTTCTTT. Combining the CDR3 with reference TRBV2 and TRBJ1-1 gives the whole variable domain EPEVTQTPSHQVTQMGQEVILRCVPISNHLYFYWYRQILGQKVEFLVSFYNNEISEKSEIFDDQFSVERPDGSNFTLKIRSTKLEDSAMYFCASSERTGRMGNTEAFFGQGTRLTVV.

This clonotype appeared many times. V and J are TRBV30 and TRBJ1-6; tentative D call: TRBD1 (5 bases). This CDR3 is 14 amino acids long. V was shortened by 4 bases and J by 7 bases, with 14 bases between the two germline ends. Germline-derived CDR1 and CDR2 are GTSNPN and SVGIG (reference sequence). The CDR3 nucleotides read TGTGCCTGGAACTCGGGACCGCTCAATTCACCCCTCCACTTT. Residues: CAWNSGPLNSPLHF.

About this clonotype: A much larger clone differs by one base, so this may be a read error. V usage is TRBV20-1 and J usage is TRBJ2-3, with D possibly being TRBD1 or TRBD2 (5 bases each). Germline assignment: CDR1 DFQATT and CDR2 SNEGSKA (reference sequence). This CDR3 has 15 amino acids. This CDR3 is CSARNWDPPTGTQYF. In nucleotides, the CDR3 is TGCAGTGCTAGGAACTGGGACCCTCCCACAGGTACGCAGTATTTT.

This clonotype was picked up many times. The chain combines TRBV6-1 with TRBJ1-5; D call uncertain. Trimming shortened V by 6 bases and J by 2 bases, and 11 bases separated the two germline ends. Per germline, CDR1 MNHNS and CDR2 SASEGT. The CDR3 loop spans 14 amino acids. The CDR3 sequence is CASRANWGNQPQHF. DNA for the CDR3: TGTGCCAGCAGGGCAAACTGGGGCAATCAGCCCCAGCATTTT.

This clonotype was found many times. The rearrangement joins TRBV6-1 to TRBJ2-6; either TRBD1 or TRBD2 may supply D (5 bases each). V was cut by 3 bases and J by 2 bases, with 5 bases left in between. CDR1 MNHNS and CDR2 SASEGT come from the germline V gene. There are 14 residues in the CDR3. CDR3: CASSEGAGANVLTF. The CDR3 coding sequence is TGTGCCAGCAGTGAGGGGGCTGGGGCCAACGTCCTGACTTTC.

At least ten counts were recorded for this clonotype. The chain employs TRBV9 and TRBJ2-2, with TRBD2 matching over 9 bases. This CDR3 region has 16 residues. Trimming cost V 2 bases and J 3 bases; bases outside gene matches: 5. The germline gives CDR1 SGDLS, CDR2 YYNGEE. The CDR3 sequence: CASSVLSGGHTGELFF. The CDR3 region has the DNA TGTGCCAGCAGCGTTCTTAGCGGGGGTCACACCGGGGAGCTGTTTTTT.